The 18 T cell receptor beta chains in this list originate from one sample, sequenced in a study of T-cell reconstitution after alpha-beta-depleted transplantation in children. The TCRbeta library incorporated unique molecular identifiers. From the PCR reads, TCRdb called clonotypes with MiXCR, one entry per CDR3 protein. The table has about 350,000 distinct CDR3 sequences, about a sixth seen once. The source material was PBMCs, mostly from graft donor cells, sampled 360 days after TCRalphabeta/CD19-depleted stem cell transplant. These receptor sequences come from a male patient aged 2 to 9 who had a stem cell transplant for acute lymphoblastic leukemia, so the T cells may come from the graft donor.

The chain uses TRBV5-6 and TRBJ2-1; 15 bases are a match to TRBD2. Germline CDR1 reads SGHDT; CDR2 reads YYEEEE. The CDR3 extends over 19 amino acids. V trimming: 7 bases; J trimming: 4 bases; junction bases outside the gene matches: 15. The CDR3 region is CASGPGLAGGLRGYNEQFF. In DNA, the CDR3 is TGTGCCAGCGGCCCCGGACTAGCGGGAGGGTTGAGGGGATACAATGAGCAGTTCTTC.

The V call is TRBV28, the J call TRBJ2-3, with 8 bases lining up with TRBD2. The V gene end was trimmed by 6 bases and the J gene end by 0 bases; junction bases not matched to a gene: 8. Germline-derived CDR1 and CDR2 are MDHEN and SYDVKM. The CDR3 is 16 amino acids. Written as DNA, the CDR3 is TGTGCCAGCAGCCCCTTACTAGCGGCTAGCACAGATACGCAGTATTTT. This sequence encodes CASSPLLAASTDTQYF.

This chain joins TRBV29-1 and TRBJ1-1; D may be TRBD1 (6 bases). The CDR3 consists of 11 residues. Germline V gene lookup returns CDR1 SQVTM and CDR2 ANQGSEA. V was cut by 3 bases and J by 10 bases, with 12 bases left in between. DNA of the CDR3: TGCAGCGTTGAGCGGGGGCGGGGAGCTTTCTTT. Translating it yields CSVERGRGAFF. The full variable domain, its missing parts supplied by reference TRBV29-1 and TRBJ1-1, is SAVISQKPSRDICQRGTSLTIQCQVDSQVTMMFWYRQQPGQSLTLIATANQGSEATYESGFVIDKFPISRPNLTFSTLTVSNMSPEDSSIYLCSVERGRGAFFGQGTRLTVV.

The sample holds a few counts of this clonotype. The V call is TRBV5-1, the J call TRBJ2-1, with no clear D. From germline, CDR1 is SGHRS and CDR2 YFSETQ. The CDR3 spans 12 residues. V was cut by 4 bases and J by 8 bases, with 10 bases left in between. The CDR3 DNA follows: TGCGCCAGCAGCCAGAACATCCATGAGCAGTTCTTC. Its protein product is CASSQNIHEQFF.

This clonotype has more than one count but fewer than ten. The chain is built from TRBV21-1 and TRBJ2-7. TRBV21-1 is classified as a pseudogene. The length of the CDR3 is 12 residues. CDR3 in DNA: TGTGCCAGCAGCAAAGGGAGCTACGAGCAGTACTTC. Protein sequence: CASSKGSYEQYF.

The chain is built from TRBV7-9 and TRBJ1-1; no definite D call. Germline V gene sequence: CDR1 SEHNR, CDR2 FQNEAQ (reference sequence). Trimming took 3 bases from V and 5 from J, leaving 16 bases between them. The CDR3 length is 15 residues. The CDR3 region has the DNA TGTGCCAGCAGCTTCAAGGGTGGATCGGGGACTGAAGCTTTCTTT. It yields the protein CASSFKGGSGTEAFF.

The table lists this clonotype with many counts. V usage is TRBV5-1 and J usage is TRBJ1-2; the D is unclear. Germline CDR1 and CDR2: SGHRS and YFSETQ. V lost 2 bases and J lost 8, with 7 bases in between. This CDR3 is 11 amino acids long. The CDR3 loop reads CASSFEGGYTF. The DNA for the CDR3 is TGCGCCAGCAGCTTTGAGGGAGGCTACACCTTC.

There are many counts of this clonotype. The chain joins TRBV28 to TRBJ2-3; perhaps TRBD2 as D (5 bases). Germline lookup yields CDR1 MDHEN and CDR2 SYDVKM. The V and J ends lost 4 bases and 5 bases respectively, with 10 bases between them. The length of the CDR3 is 13 residues. CDR3 sequence: CASSSGSVDTQYF. CDR3 sequence (DNA): TGTGCCAGCAGTTCGGGTAGCGTAGATACGCAGTATTTT.

Only a few counts were recorded for this clonotype. Here the CDR3 reads CASKGPLSDEQFF. In DNA form, the CDR3 reads TGCGCCAGCAAAGGGCCACTTTCGGATGAGCAGTTCTTC. The chain joins TRBV4-1 to TRBJ2-1; D remains ambiguous. CDR1 is MGHRA, CDR2 YSYEKL, per germline. Trimming shortened V by 7 bases and J by 8 bases, and 15 bases separated the two germline ends. The CDR3 loop spans 13 amino acids.

The chain recombines TRBV5-1 with TRBJ2-3; 10 bases map to TRBD2. The germline CDR1 and CDR2 sequences are SGHRS and YFSETQ. V lost 6 bases, J lost 4 bases, and 8 bases stayed unmatched. This CDR3 has 15 residues. Here the CDR3 DNA reads TGCGCCAGCAAGACCAGAGCGGGAGGGCCAGATACGCAGTATTTT. Translating gives CASKTRAGGPDTQYF.

Only a few counts were recorded for this clonotype. This chain links TRBV9 with TRBJ2-2; 12 nucleotides agree with TRBD2. From germline, CDR1 is SGDLS and CDR2 YYNGEE. The CDR3 runs 17 residues. V lost 4 bases, J lost 0 bases, and 4 bases stayed unmatched. The CDR3 region is CASSHRLAGANTGELFF. The CDR3, as DNA: TGTGCCAGCAGCCACCGACTAGCGGGAGCGAACACCGGGGAGCTGTTTTTT.

The chain uses TRBV4-3 and TRBJ2-1; no firm D call. The CDR3 is 14 residues long. V dropped 0 bases and J dropped 6 bases, with 9 bases sitting between them. Germline lookup yields CDR1 LGHNA and CDR2 YSLEER. The CDR3 coding sequence is TGCGCCAGCAGCCAAGACACCAACCCCAATGAGCAGTTCTTC. Protein product: CASSQDTNPNEQFF.

This clonotype was observed a few times. J is TRBJ2-2 and V is TRBV4-2; maybe TRBD1 (5 bases). The CDR3 loop spans 16 amino acids. Trimming cost V 0 bases and J 1 base, with 9 bases left between them. Germline V gene lookup returns CDR1 LGHNA and CDR2 YNFKEQ. Here the CDR3 reads CASSQEGALNTGELFF. DNA for the CDR3: TGTGCCAGCAGCCAAGAAGGGGCACTGAACACCGGGGAGCTGTTTTTT.

The genes are TRBV29-1 and TRBJ2-7, with D unresolved. The CDR3 sequence is 11 residues long. CDR1 and CDR2 (germline): SQVTM, ANQGSEA. Trimming removed 1 base at V and 4 bases at J, with 5 bases between. The chain's CDR3 is CSVEAVYEQYF. The CDR3 DNA is TGCAGCGTTGAAGCAGTGTACGAGCAGTACTTC.

The chain is built from TRBV6-1 and TRBJ1-1; D is possibly TRBD1 (5 bases). CDR1 and CDR2 from the germline V gene are MNHNS and SASEGT. The CDR3 is made up of 13 amino acids. V lost 8 bases and J 4 bases, leaving 14 bases between the germline ends. The DNA for the CDR3 is TGTGCCAGCTCTGAGGGGTCGGGCACTGAAGCTTTCTTT. This gives the protein CASSEGSGTEAFF.

This chain joins TRBV12-3 or TRBV12-4 and TRBJ2-5, with TRBD1 as a possible D gene (5 bases). With 4 bases removed from V and 5 bases from J, the gap between germline ends came to 14 bases. This CDR3 spans 14 amino acids. CDR3 coding DNA: TGTGCCAGCAGTTATATTGGGGCCCGGGAGACCCAGTACTTC. This translates into CASSYIGARETQYF.

Many counts were recorded for this clonotype. The V call is TRBV3-1, the J call TRBJ2-7, with D unclear. The ends were cut back, 1 base at V and 5 bases at J, with 3 bases in the middle. Per germline, CDR1 LGHDT and CDR2 YNNKEL (reference sequence). The CDR3 is 11 amino acids. The CDR3 DNA sequence: TGTGCCAGCAGCCAAGGCGACGAGCAGTACTTC. As protein: CASSQGDEQYF.

The rearrangement joins TRBV10-3 to TRBJ2-5, with D perhaps matching TRBD2 (6 bases). This CDR3 is built from 18 residues. Trimming pared 3 bases from V and 2 bases from J, leaving 22 bases between. The germline gives CDR1 ENHRY, CDR2 SYGVKD. The CDR3 spells CAISDPSVAGRAQETQYF. The CDR3 nucleotides read TGTGCCATCAGTGACCCCTCGGTCGCGGGGAGAGCTCAAGAGACCCAGTACTTC.